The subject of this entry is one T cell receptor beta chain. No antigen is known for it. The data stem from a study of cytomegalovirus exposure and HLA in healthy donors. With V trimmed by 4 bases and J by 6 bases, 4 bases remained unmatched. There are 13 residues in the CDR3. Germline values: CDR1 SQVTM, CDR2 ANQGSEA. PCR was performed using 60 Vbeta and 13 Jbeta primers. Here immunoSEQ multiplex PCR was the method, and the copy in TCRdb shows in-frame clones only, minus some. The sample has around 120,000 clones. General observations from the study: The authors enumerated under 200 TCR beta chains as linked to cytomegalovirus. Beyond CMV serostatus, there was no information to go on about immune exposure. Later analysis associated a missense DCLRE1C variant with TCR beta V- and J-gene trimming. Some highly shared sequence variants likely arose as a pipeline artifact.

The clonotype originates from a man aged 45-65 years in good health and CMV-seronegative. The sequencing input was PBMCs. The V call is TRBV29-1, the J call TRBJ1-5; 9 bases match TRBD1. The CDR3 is CSVVTGGSQPQHF. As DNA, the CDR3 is TGCAGCGTTGTGACAGGGGGTAGTCAGCCCCAGCATTTT.